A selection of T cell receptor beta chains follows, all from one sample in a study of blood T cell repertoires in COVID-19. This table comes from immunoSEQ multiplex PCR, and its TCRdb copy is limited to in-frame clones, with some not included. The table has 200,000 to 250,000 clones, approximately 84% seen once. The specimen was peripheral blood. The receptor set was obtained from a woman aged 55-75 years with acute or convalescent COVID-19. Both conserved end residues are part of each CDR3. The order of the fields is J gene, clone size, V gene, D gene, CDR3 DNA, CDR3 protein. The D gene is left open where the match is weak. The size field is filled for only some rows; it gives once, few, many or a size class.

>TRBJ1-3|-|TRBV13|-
TGTGCCAGCGGCCTAGGGAGGAGTTCTGGAAACACCATATATTTT
CASGLGRSSGNTIYF
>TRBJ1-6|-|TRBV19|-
TGTGCCAGTAGTATGGCGGGGCGCGGGGATTCACCCCTCCACTTT
CASSMAGRGDSPLHF
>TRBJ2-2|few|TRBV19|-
TGTGCCAGCCAGGGCCTTGGCACCGGGGAGCTGTTTTTT
CASQGLGTGELFF
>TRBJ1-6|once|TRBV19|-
TGTGCCAGTAAGGAACAGGGCGGAAGTTCACCCCTCCACTTT
CASKEQGGSSPLHF
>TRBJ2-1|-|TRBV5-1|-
TGCGCCAGCAGCTTGGTTGGCGGGATCTACAATGAGCAGTTCTTC
CASSLVGGIYNEQFF
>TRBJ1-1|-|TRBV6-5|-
TGTGCCAGCAGCTCCGGTCCGTGGGAAGCTTTCTTT
CASSSGPWEAFF
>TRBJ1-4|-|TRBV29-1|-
TGCAGCGTCCGAATGAGTAATGAAAAACTGTTTTTT
CSVRMSNEKLFF
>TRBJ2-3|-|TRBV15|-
TGTGCCACCAGCAGGGGCGCCGACACAGATACGCAGTATTTT
CATSRGADTDTQYF
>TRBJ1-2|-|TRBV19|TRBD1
TGTGCCAGTAGTAGGGACAGGGTGGGCTATGGCTACACCTTC
CASSRDRVGYGYTF
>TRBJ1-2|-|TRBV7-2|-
TGTGCCAGCAGCTTAGCGGCGGGGCAGGGACTCAACTATGGCTACACCTTC
CASSLAAGQGLNYGYTF